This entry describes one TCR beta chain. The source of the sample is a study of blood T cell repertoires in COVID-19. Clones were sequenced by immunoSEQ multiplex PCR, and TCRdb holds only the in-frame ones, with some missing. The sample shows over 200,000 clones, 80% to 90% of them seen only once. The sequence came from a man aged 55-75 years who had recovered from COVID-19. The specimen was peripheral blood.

The CDR3 nucleotides are TGTGCCAGCAGCTTCCCCGTAGCGGGGGGGCGTTTAGGGAATGAGCAGTTCTTC. Its protein is CASSFPVAGGRLGNEQFF. The chain combines TRBV11-2 with TRBJ2-1; TRBD2 agrees at 11 bases. This CDR3 is 18 amino acids long. Losses at the gene ends were 3 bases for V and 7 bases for J; bases not matched to a gene: 14. The germline CDR1 and CDR2 sequences are SGHAT and FQNNGV.